This T cell receptor (beta chain) was observed in a study of identifying expanded T cells in peripheral blood. Overall study findings and caveats: Across healthy donors, higher total template counts meant significantly greater approximately two-week count variance. About 1.2 clones differed between technical replicates, versus about 15 and 19 over time.

As concerns this clone: Its cognate antigen is unknown.

Healthy donors had no documented immune events, such as infections, while sampled. Profiled with immunoSEQ multiplex PCR; TCRdb holds only in-frame clones, not every one. The table records some 70,000 clones, 75% to 90% of them present only once. V shed 1 base and J shed 0 bases, with 14 bases lying between them. The CDR3 spans 16 residues. CDR1 is SGHKS, CDR2 YYEKEE, per germline (reference sequence). The sequence derives from a person aged 18 to 75 in good health. Sequenced: blood. The rearrangement links TRBV5-5 to TRBJ2-7; either TRBD1 or TRBD2 may fit D (5 bases each). In DNA form, the CDR3 reads TGTGCCAGCAGCTTGCAAGGGACGTTCAGCTCCTACGAGCAGTACTTC. Translated, it gives CASSLQGTFSSYEQYF.